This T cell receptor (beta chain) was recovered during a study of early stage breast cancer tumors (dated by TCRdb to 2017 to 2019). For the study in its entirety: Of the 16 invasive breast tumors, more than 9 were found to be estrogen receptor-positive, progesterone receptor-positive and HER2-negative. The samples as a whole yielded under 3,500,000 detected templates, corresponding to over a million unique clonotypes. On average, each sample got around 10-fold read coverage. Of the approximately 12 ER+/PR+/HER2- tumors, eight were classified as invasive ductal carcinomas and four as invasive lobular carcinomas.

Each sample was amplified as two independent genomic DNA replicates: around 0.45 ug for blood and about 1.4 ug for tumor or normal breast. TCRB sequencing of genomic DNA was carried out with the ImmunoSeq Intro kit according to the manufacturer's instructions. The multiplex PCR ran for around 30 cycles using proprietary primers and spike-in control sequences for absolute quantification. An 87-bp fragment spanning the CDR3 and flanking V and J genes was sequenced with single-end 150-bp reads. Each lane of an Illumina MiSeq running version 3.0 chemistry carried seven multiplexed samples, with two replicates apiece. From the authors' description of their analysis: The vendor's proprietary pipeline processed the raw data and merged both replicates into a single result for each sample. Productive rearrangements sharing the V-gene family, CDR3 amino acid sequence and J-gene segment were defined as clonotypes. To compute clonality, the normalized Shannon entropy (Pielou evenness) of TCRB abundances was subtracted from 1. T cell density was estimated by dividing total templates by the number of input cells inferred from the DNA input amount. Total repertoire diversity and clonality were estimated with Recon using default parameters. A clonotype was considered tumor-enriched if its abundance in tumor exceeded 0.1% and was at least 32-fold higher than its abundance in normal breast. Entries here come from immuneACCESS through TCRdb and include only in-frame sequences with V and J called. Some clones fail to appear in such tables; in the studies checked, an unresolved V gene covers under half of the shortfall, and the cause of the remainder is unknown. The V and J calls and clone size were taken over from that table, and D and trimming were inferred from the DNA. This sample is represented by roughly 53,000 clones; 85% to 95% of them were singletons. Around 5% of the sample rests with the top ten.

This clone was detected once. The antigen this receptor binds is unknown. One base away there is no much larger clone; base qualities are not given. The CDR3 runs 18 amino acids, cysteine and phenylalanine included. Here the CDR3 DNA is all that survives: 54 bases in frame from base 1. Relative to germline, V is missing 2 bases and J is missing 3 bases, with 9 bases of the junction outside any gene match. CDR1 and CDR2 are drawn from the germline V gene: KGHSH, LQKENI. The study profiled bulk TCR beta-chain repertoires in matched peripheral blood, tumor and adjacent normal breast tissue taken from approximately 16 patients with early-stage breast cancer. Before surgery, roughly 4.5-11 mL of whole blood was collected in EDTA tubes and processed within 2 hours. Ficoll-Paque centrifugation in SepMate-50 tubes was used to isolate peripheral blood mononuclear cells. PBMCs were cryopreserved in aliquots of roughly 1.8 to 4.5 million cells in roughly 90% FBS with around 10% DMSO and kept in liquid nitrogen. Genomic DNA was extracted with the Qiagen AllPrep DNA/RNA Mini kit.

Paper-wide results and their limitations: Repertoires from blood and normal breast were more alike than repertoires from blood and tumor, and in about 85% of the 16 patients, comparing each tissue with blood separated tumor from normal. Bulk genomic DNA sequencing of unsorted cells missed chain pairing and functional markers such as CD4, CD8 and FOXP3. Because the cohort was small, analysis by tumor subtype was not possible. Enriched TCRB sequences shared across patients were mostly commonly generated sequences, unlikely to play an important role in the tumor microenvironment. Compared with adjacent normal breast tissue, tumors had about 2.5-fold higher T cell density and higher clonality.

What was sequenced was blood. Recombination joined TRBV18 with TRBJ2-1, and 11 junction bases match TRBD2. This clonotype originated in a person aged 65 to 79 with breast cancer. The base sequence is TGTGCCAGCTCACCAGTTAGCGGGGGGGCCTTCATCTACAATGAGCAGTTCTTC. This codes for CASSPVSGGAFIYNEQFF.